This TCR beta chain was captured in a study of CD8+ T cells in alopecia areata. Sequencing templates came from extracted RNA that was reverse transcribed into cDNA. Produced via immunoSEQ multiplex PCR; TCRdb's table is partial and in-frame only. Of approximately 210,000 clones detected, around 43% appear once; the ten largest clones hold 2% to 3%. Treatment here: oral pan-JAK inhibitor, 5-10 mg twice daily. PBMCs provided sorted CD4+ and CD8+ T cells. Germline loops: CDR1 SQVTM, CDR2 ANQGSEA. This CDR3 has 13 residues. The V segment lost 4 bases and the J segment 7 bases; nucleotides outside the gene matches: 10.

The origin of this receptor is a human donor with alopecia areata. Sample: CD4+ T cells sorted from blood, taken at approximately week 39, from a patient treated with tofacitinib. V usage is TRBV29-1 and J usage is TRBJ2-7, with 7 bases lining up with TRBD1. The DNA for the CDR3 is TGCAGCGTTGTTGTAGGGGGCTACGGAGAGCAGTACTTC. Protein: CSVVVGGYGEQYF.